Listed below are T cell receptor beta chains from one sample, sequenced in a study of blood T cell repertoires in COVID-19. Sequenced by immunoSEQ multiplex PCR; TCRdb stores in-frame clones only, minus some. The top ten clones hold 15% to 20% of a sample with approximately 89,000 clones, about four fifths of them seen once. The specimen was peripheral blood. These receptors all stem from a human donor in a cohort sampled during active COVID-19. The CDR3 runs from the conserved cysteine through the conserved F or W. The D gene is left open where the match is weak. Size tells how often a clone was seen (once, few, many) or the class of an expanded clone, and some rows leave it out.

abundance	v_gene	d_gene	j_gene	CDR3nt	CDR3aa
NA	TRBV2	NA	TRBJ2-5	TGTGCCAGCAGTACGGAGGGGGAGACCCAGTACTTC	CASSTEGETQYF
NA	TRBV6-5	TRBD1	TRBJ2-7	TGTGCCAGCCGGGACAGGACCTACGAGCAGTACTTC	CASRDRTYEQYF
NA	TRBV16	NA	TRBJ1-1	TGTGCCAGCAGCCATAATGCAGGGAATGAAGCTTTCTTT	CASSHNAGNEAFF
NA	TRBV5-1	TRBD1	TRBJ2-7	TGCGCCAGCAGCTTGGACGACAGGGTCAAGTACTTC	CASSLDDRVKYF
once	TRBV10-3	NA	TRBJ1-5	TGTGCCATCAGAACTCAACAGGATCAGCCCCAGCATTTT	CAIRTQQDQPQHF
NA	TRBV11-2	TRBD1	TRBJ1-3	TGTGCCAGCAGCCCGACAGGGTCAGGAAACACCATATATTTT	CASSPTGSGNTIYF
NA	TRBV6-5	NA	TRBJ1-5	TGTGCCAGCAGAGTAGGGGGTGGCAATCAGCCCCAGCATTTT	CASRVGGGNQPQHF
few	TRBV21-1	NA	TRBJ1-5	TGTGCCAGCAGCAAGACAGGGGGCAGGGAGCCCCAGCATTTT	CASSKTGGREPQHF
NA	TRBV6-5	NA	TRBJ1-2	TGTGCCAGCAGTAACCGCGACGGGGACTATGGCTACACCTTC	CASSNRDGDYGYTF
once	TRBV2	NA	TRBJ2-7	TGTGCCAGCAGTGACCAACAGTTCTCCTACGAGCAGTACTTC	CASSDQQFSYEQYF
NA	TRBV7-2	NA	TRBJ2-7	TGTGCCAGCAGCTTGGGCCCTTTCGATGGCTACGAGCAGTACTTC	CASSLGPFDGYEQYF
medium-sized	TRBV4-1	NA	TRBJ1-3	TGCGCCAGCAGCCACCTAGGCGGCAGCTCTGGAAACACCATATATTTT	CASSHLGGSSGNTIYF
once	TRBV6-2/TRBV6-3	NA	TRBJ2-6	TGTGCCAGCAGCCGGACAGTTGGGCTCTCTGGGGCCAACGTCCTGACTTTC	CASSRTVGLSGANVLTF
NA	TRBV19	NA	TRBJ2-7	TGTGCCAGTAGTATTTCTCACAGAGCCTACGAGCAGTACTTC	CASSISHRAYEQYF
NA	TRBV3-1/TRBV3-2	TRBD1	TRBJ2-7	TGTGCCAGCAGCCCGTACAGGGGCCCCTACGAGCAGTACTTC	CASSPYRGPYEQYF
NA	TRBV5-6	NA	TRBJ2-7	TGTGCCAGCAGCTTGGGTGGGGGCGAGGAGCAGTACTTC	CASSLGGGEEQYF
once	TRBV7-9	TRBD2	TRBJ2-5	TGTGCCAGCAGCCTAAGTAGCGGGAGCAGAGAGACCCAGTACTTC	CASSLSSGSRETQYF
NA	TRBV21-1	NA	TRBJ2-7	TGTGCCAGCCTAATAGGGCGGAGGGACAGTTTGTACGAGCAGTACTTC	CASLIGRRDSLYEQYF
NA	TRBV6-5	NA	TRBJ2-7	TGTGCCAGCAGTTACTCGGCCCAGTTCGAGCAGTACTTC	CASSYSAQFEQYF
NA	TRBV3-1/TRBV3-2	TRBD2	TRBJ2-1	TGTGCCAGCAGCCGGGGGCTAGCGGGAGGGTACAATGAGCAGTTCTTC	CASSRGLAGGYNEQFF
once	TRBV4-1	TRBD2	TRBJ2-7	TGCGCCAGCAGCCAAGGTGGGACTAGCGAACGCCGCTCCTACGAGCAGTACTTC	CASSQGGTSERRSYEQYF
NA	TRBV13	TRBD1	TRBJ1-4	TGTGCCAGCAGTCGACCAGGGACAGGGGGAGAAAAACTGTTTTTT	CASSRPGTGGEKLFF
NA	TRBV11-3	NA	TRBJ1-1	TGTGCCAGCAGCTTAGCGGGACTCACTGAAGCTTTCTTT	CASSLAGLTEAFF
NA	TRBV5-6	NA	TRBJ1-3	TGTGCCAGCAGCTTAACTCGGGCGACAGGCGTCTCTGGAAACACCATATATTTT	CASSLTRATGVSGNTIYF
once	TRBV6-5	TRBD1	TRBJ1-4	TGTGCCAGCCGGAACCAGGGGGGTAGGGCTGAAAAACTGTTTTTT	CASRNQGGRAEKLFF
few	TRBV4-1	TRBD1	TRBJ2-7	TGCGCCAGCAGCCCTTTAGGGACAGGGATCTACGAGCAGTACTTC	CASSPLGTGIYEQYF
NA	TRBV5-4	NA	TRBJ1-4	TGTGCCAGCAGCTCACCTGGACCGGGGGAAAAACTGTTTTTT	CASSSPGPGEKLFF
few	TRBV3-1/TRBV3-2	NA	TRBJ2-6	TGTGCCAGCAGCCAAGATATAGGGGCCAACGTCCTGACTTTC	CASSQDIGANVLTF
once	TRBV20-1	TRBD2	TRBJ2-1	TGCAGTGCTAGTGTCCCACTCGGGACTAGCGGGAGGCGGCTCAATGAGCAGTTCTTC	CSASVPLGTSGRRLNEQFF
NA	TRBV28	NA	TRBJ1-2	TGTGCCAGCACCCCTCGGCAGGGCCGTGGCTACACCTTC	CASTPRQGRGYTF
once	TRBV27	TRBD2	TRBJ2-7	TGTGCCAGCAGTTCTCTCCTACTAGCGGGAGAAGTGTACGAGCAGTACTTC	CASSSLLLAGEVYEQYF
NA	TRBV2	TRBD1	TRBJ1-1	TGTGCCAGCAGACCTACAGGGGCGGCACTTGAAGCTTTCTTT	CASRPTGAALEAFF
NA	TRBV30	NA	TRBJ1-4	TGTGCCTGGAGTGTACAACCTGCGGATGAAAAACTGTTTTTT	CAWSVQPADEKLFF
NA	TRBV2	NA	TRBJ2-2	TGTGCCAGCTACCTCGGGGGTGGCGGGGAGCTGTTTTTT	CASYLGGGGELFF
NA	TRBV28	TRBD1	TRBJ1-4	TGTGCCAGCAGTGGACAGGGGGTACTCGGTGAAAAACTGTTTTTT	CASSGQGVLGEKLFF
NA	TRBV3-1/TRBV3-2	NA	TRBJ2-7	TGTGCCAGCAGCCAAGATCCAGGGAGGGAGCAGTACTTC	CASSQDPGREQYF
NA	TRBV5-4	NA	TRBJ1-6	TGTGCCAGCAAAAGGGATCGAACAGGCTACTCACCCCTCCACTTT	CASKRDRTGYSPLHF
NA	TRBV6-4	TRBD2	TRBJ2-1	TGTGCCAGCAGTATGGGGGGGGGAGACCCGCCCTACAATGAGCAGTTCTTC	CASSMGGGDPPYNEQFF
NA	TRBV7-2	NA	TRBJ2-7	TGTGCCAGCAGCTTATGGGGGGAGAGGGCCTACGAGCAGTACTTC	CASSLWGERAYEQYF
NA	TRBV9	TRBD1	TRBJ1-4	TGTGCCAGCTGCACAGGGGCGGAGTATAATGAAAAACTGTTTTTT	CASCTGAEYNEKLFF
NA	TRBV5-6	TRBD2	TRBJ2-1	TGTGCCAGCAGCCACCCAGCGGGAGGTGAGCAGTTCTTC	CASSHPAGGEQFF
NA	TRBV29-1	TRBD1	TRBJ1-1	TGCAGCGTCTACAGGGGAAGCACTGAAGCTTTCTTT	CSVYRGSTEAFF
NA	TRBV5-1	TRBD1	TRBJ2-7	TGCGCCAGCAGCAAAGGACAGGGGACAGAAAGCGAGCAGTACTTC	CASSKGQGTESEQYF
few	TRBV19	NA	TRBJ2-7	TGTGCCAGTAGTAAATACCCGAGGACAGACGAGCAGTACTTC	CASSKYPRTDEQYF
NA	TRBV7-2	NA	TRBJ1-5	TGTGCCAGCAGCCGAGAAGGGGTCCAGCCCCAGCATTTT	CASSREGVQPQHF